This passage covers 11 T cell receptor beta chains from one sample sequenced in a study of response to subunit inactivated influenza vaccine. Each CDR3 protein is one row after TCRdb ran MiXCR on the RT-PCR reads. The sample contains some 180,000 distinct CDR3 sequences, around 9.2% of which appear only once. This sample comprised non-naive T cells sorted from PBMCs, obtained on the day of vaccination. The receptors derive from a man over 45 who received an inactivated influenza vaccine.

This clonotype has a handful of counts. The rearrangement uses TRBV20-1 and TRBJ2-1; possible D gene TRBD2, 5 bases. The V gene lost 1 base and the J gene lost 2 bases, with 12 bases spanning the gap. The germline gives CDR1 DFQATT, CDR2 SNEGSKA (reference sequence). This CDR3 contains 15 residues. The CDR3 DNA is TGCAGTGCTAGAGCGTGGGGAGCCACCTACAATGAGCAGTTCTTC. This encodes CSARAWGATYNEQFF.

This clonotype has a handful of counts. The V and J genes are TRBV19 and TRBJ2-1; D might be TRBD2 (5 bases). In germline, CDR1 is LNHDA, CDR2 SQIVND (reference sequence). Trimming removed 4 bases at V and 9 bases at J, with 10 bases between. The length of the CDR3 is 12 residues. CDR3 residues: CASSSREVEQFF. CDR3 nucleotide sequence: TGTGCCAGTAGTAGCCGGGAAGTTGAGCAGTTCTTC.

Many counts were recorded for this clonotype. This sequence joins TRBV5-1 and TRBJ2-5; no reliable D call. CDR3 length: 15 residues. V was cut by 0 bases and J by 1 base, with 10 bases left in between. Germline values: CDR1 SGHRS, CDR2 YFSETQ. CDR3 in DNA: TGCGCCAGCAGCTTGGCCACCGGTATCCAAGAGACCCAGTACTTC. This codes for CASSLATGIQETQYF. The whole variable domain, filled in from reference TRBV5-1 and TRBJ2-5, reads KAGVTQTPRYLIKTRGQQVTLSCSPISGHRSVSWYQQTPGQGLQFLFEYFSETQRNKGNFPGRFSGRQFSNSRSEMNVSTLELGDSALYLCASSLATGIQETQYFGPGTRLLVL.

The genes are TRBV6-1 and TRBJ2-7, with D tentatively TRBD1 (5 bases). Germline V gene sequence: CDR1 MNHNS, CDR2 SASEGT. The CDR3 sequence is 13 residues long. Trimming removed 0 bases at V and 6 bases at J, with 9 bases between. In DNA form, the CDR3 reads TGTGCCAGCAGTGAAGCAAGCAGGGTCGAGCAGTACTTC. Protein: CASSEASRVEQYF.

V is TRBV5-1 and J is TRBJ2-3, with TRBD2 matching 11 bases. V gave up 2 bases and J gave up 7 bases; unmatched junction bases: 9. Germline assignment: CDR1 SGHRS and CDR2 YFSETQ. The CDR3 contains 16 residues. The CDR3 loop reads CASSFVSGGAVNTQYF. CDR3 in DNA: TGCGCCAGCAGCTTTGTTAGCGGGGGGGCCGTGAATACGCAGTATTTT. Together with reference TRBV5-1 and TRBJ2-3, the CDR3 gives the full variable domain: KAGVTQTPRYLIKTRGQQVTLSCSPISGHRSVSWYQQTPGQGLQFLFEYFSETQRNKGNFPGRFSGRQFSNSRSEMNVSTLELGDSALYLCASSFVSGGAVNTQYFGPGTRLTVL.

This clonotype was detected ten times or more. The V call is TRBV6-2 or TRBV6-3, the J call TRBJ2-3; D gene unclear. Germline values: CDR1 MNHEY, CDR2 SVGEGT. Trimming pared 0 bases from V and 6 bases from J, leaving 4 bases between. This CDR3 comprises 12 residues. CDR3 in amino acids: CASSYSGDTQYF. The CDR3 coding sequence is TGTGCCAGCAGTTACTCAGGGGATACGCAGTATTTT.

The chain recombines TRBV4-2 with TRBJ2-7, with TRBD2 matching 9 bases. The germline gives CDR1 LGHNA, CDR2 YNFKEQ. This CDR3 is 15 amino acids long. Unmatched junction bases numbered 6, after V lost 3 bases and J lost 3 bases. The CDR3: CASSQSSGVNYEQYF. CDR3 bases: TGTGCCAGCAGCCAGTCTAGCGGGGTGAACTACGAGCAGTACTTC.

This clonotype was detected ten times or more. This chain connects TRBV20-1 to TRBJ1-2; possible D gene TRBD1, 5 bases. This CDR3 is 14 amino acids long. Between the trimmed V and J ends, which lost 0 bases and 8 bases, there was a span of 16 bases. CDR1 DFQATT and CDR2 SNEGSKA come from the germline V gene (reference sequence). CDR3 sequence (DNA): TGCAGTGCTAGAGATCCCGGGACTCCCGAGGGCTACACCTTC. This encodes CSARDPGTPEGYTF.

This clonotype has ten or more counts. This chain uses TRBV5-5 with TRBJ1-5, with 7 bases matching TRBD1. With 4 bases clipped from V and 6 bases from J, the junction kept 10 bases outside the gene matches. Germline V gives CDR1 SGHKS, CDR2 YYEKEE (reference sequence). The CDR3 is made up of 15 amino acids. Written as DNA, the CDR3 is TGTGCCAGCAGCGTGCAAGGGGGCGCGGGTCAGCCCCAGCATTTT. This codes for CASSVQGGAGQPQHF. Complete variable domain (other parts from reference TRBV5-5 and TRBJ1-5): DAGVTQSPTHLIKTRGQQVTLRCSPISGHKSVSWYQQVLGQGPQFIFQYYEKEERGRGNFPDRFSARQFPNYSSELNVNALLLGDSALYLCASSVQGGAGQPQHFGDGTRLSIL.

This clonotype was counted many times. DNA of the CDR3: TGTGCCAGCAGCTTAGTTAGTCAGGGAGTGACTGAAGCTTTCTTT. It encodes CASSLVSQGVTEAFF. The chain has TRBV7-2 and TRBJ1-1, with TRBD1 as a possible D gene (5 bases). The germline V gene encodes CDR1 SGHTA and CDR2 FQGNSA. This CDR3 is built from 15 residues. V was cut by 1 base and J by 5 bases, with 14 bases left in between. Combining the CDR3 with reference TRBV7-2 and TRBJ1-1 gives the whole variable domain GAGVSQSPSNKVTEKGKDVELRCDPISGHTALYWYRQSLGQGLEFLIYFQGNSAPDKSGLPSDRFSAERTGGSVSTLTIQRTQQEDSAVYLCASSLVSQGVTEAFFGQGTRLTVV.

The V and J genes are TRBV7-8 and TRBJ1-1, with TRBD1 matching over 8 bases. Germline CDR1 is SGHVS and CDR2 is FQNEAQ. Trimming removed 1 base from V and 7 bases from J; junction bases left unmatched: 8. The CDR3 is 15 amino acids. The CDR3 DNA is TGTGCCAGCAGCTTAGTTGCGACAGGGGTATATGAAGCTTTCTTT. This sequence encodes CASSLVATGVYEAFF.